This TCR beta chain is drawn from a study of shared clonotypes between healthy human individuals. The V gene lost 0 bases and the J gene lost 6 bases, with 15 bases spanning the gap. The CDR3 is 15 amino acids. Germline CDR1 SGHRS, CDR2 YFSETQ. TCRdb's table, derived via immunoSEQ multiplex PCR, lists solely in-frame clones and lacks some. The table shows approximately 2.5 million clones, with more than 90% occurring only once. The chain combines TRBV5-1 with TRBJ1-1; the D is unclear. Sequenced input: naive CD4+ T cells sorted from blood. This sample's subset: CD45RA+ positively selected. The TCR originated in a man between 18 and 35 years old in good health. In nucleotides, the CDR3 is TGCGCCAGCAGCTTGGATATTGATGTGGTCGCTGAAGCTTTCTTT. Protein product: CASSLDIDVVAEAFF.